The entry below describes one TCR beta chain. Its antigen is unknown. These data originate in a study of T cell repertoires in cytomegalovirus infection. About the study: An indication of both CMV infection and matching HLA type came from public TCR beta signatures.

One entry per CDR3 protein results from TCRdb running MiXCR on the reads. The sample includes approximately 700,000 distinct CDR3 sequences, approximately 34% of them seen just once. Study-level results: Based on cumulative public TCR beta family frequency, carriers of CMV plus the relevant HLA were identified. Within the response measured ex vivo, HLA-C-restricted CMV-specific TCR beta clonotypes were dominant.

Trimming shortened V by 5 bases and J by 5 bases, and 18 bases separated the two germline ends. Looked up from germline, CDR1 is MNHNS and CDR2 is SASEGT. CDR3 length: 16 amino acids. This receptor was taken from a human donor in good health (CMV status not recorded). Some clones in this sample may be carry-over from other donors' samples. The specimen sequenced was PBMCs. This sequence joins TRBV6-1 and TRBJ1-4, with D hard to call. CDR3 sequence reads: CASSYSLQSGNEKLFF. The CDR3 DNA follows: TGTGCCAGCAGTTATAGTTTGCAGAGCGGGAATGAAAAACTGTTTTTT.